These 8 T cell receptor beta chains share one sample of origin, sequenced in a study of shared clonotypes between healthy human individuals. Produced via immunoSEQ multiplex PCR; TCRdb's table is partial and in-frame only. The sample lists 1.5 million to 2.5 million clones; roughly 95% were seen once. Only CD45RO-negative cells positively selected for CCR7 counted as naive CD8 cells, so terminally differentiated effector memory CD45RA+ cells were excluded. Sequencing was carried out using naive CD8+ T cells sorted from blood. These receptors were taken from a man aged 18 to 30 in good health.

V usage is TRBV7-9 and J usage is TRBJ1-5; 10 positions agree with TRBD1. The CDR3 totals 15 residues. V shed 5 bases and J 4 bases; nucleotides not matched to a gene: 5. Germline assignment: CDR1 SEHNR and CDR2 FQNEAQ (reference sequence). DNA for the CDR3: TGTGCCAGCAGCACTGGACAGGGGGATAATCAGCCCCAGCATTTT. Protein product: CASSTGQGDNQPQHF.

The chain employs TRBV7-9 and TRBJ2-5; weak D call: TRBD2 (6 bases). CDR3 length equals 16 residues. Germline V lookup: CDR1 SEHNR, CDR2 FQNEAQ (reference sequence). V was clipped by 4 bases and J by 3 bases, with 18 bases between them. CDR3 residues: CASSSTQEGGEETQYF. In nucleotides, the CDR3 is TGTGCCAGCAGCTCCACCCAGGAGGGTGGAGAAGAGACCCAGTACTTC. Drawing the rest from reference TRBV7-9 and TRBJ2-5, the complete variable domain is DTGVSQNPRHKITKRGQNVTFRCDPISEHNRLYWYRQTLGQGPEFLTYFQNEAQLEKSRLLSDRFSAERPKGSFSTLEIQRTEQGDSAMYLCASSSTQEGGEETQYFGPGTRLLVL.

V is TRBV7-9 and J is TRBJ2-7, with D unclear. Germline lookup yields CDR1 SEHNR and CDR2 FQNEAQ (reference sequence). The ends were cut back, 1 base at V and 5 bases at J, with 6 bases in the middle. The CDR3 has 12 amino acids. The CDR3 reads CASSLEGHEQYF. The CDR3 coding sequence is TGTGCCAGCAGCTTAGAGGGCCACGAGCAGTACTTC.

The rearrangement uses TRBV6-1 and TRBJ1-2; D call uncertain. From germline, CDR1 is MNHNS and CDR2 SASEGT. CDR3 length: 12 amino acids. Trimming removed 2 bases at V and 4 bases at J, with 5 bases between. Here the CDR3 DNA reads TGTGCCAGCAGTGAACTCGGCTATGGCTACACCTTC. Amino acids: CASSELGYGYTF.

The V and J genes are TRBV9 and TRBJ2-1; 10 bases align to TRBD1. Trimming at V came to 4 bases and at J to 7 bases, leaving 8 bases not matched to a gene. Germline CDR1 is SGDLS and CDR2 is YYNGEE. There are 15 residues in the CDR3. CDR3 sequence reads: CASSPAGTGVNEQFF. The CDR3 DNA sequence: TGTGCCAGCAGCCCGGCCGGGACAGGGGTGAATGAGCAGTTCTTC.

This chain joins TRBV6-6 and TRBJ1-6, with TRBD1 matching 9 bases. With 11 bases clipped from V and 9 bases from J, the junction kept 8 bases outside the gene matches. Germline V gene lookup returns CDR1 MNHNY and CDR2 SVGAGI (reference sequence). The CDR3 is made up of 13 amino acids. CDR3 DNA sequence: TGTGCCGTCCCGGGACAGGGCAGTTCACCCCTCCACTTT. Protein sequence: CAVPGQGSSPLHF.

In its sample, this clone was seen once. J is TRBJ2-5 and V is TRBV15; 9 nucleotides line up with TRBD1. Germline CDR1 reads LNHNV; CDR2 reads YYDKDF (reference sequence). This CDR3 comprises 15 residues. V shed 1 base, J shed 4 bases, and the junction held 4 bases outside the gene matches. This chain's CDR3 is CATSRGQGGAETQYF. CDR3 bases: TGTGCCACCAGCAGAGGACAGGGGGGAGCAGAGACCCAGTACTTC. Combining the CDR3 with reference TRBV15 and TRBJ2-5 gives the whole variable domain DAMVIQNPRYQVTQFGKPVTLSCSQTLNHNVMYWYQQKSSQAPKLLFHYYDKDFNNEADTPDNFQSRRPNTSFCFLDIRSPGLGDTAMYLCATSRGQGGAETQYFGPGTRLLVL.

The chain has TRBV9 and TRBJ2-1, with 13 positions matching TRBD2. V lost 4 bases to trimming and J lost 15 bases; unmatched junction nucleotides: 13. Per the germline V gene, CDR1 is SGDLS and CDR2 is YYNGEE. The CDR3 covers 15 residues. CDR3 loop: CASSTQTSGREPPFF. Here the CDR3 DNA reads TGTGCCAGCAGCACCCAAACTAGCGGGAGGGAACCTCCGTTCTTC.